Following are 14 T cell receptor beta chains from one sample sequenced in a study of T-cell memory formation after mild COVID-19. A single record per CDR3 protein comes from TCRdb applying MiXCR to the 5' RACE reads. The sample records about 340,000 distinct CDR3 sequences, roughly 13% being singletons. Source material: PBMCs or a T cell subset sorted from them (not recorded which). Source of these receptors: a man younger than 30 who had mild COVID-19 (a few samples of this study predate the infection). Cell type and time point are not known.

The CDR3: CASSQDFADTQYF. As DNA, the CDR3 is TGCGCCAGCAGCCAAGATTTCGCAGATACGCAGTATTTT. The genes are TRBV4-3 and TRBJ2-3; D gene uncertain. The germline gives CDR1 LGHNA, CDR2 YSLEER. V lost 0 bases and J 4 bases, leaving 5 bases between the germline ends. This CDR3 has 13 residues.

This clonotype showed up just a few times. The rearrangement links TRBV12-3 or TRBV12-4 to TRBJ1-5; no reliable D call. The CDR3 contains 12 residues. V was cut by 0 bases and J by 6 bases, with 3 bases left in between. CDR3 in amino acids: CASSLAPQPQHF. Written as DNA, the CDR3 is TGTGCCAGCAGTTTAGCCCCTCAGCCCCAGCATTTT.

This clonotype was counted between two and nine times. J is TRBJ1-1 and V is TRBV6-1, with a possible D match to TRBD1 (5 bases). The germline CDR1 and CDR2 sequences are MNHNS and SASEGT. V lost 6 bases and J 11 bases, leaving 13 bases between the germline ends. The CDR3 is made up of 11 amino acids. In nucleotides, the CDR3 is TGTGCCAGCAGACTACAGGTTACCGCTTTCTTT. This translates into CASRLQVTAFF.

This chain uses TRBV27 with TRBJ1-2; TRBD1 matches at 9 bases. The CDR3 extends over 14 amino acids. The junction had 4 bases not matched to a gene; V was cut back by 4 bases and J by 4 bases. Germline assignment: CDR1 MNHEY and CDR2 SMNVEV (reference sequence). For the CDR3, the DNA is TGTGCCAGCAGTTGGGACAGGGCCTCCTATGGCTACACCTTC. Its protein is CASSWDRASYGYTF.

This clonotype has more than one count but fewer than ten. This chain uses TRBV6-6 with TRBJ1-2; the D is unclear. Trimming took 6 bases from V and 4 from J, leaving 9 bases between them. In germline, CDR1 is MNHNY, CDR2 SVGAGI (reference sequence). CDR3 size: 12 residues. This CDR3 reads CASRRESYGYTF. CDR3 in DNA: TGTGCCAGCAGGCGGGAGAGCTATGGCTACACCTTC.

In its sample, this clonotype was seen a few times. V and J are TRBV28 and TRBJ2-2, with D tentatively TRBD2 (6 bases). Germline assignment: CDR1 MDHEN and CDR2 SYDVKM. V was pared by 7 bases and J by 0 bases, with 12 bases between. This CDR3 contains 15 residues. Written as DNA, the CDR3 is TGTGCCAGCATTCTCGGCGGGGCGAACACCGGGGAGCTGTTTTTT. Its translation: CASILGGANTGELFF.

This clonotype occurred many times. This rearrangement joins TRBV5-1 to TRBJ1-2; D gene uncertain. The germline V and J ends were trimmed by 0 bases and 2 bases, with 8 bases remaining between them. The CDR3 covers 14 residues. The germline V gene encodes CDR1 SGHRS and CDR2 YFSETQ. CDR3 nucleotide sequence: TGCGCCAGCAGCTTGGTATCGATAAACTATGGCTACACCTTC. Amino acid sequence: CASSLVSINYGYTF.

This clonotype was seen a handful of times. The V and J genes are TRBV5-1 and TRBJ2-3; TRBD2 aligns across 7 bases. The CDR3 extends over 17 amino acids. Trimming removed 3 bases from V and 0 bases from J; junction bases left unmatched: 10. Germline V gene sequence: CDR1 SGHRS, CDR2 YFSETQ. CDR3 DNA sequence: TGCGCCAGCAGCTCCCCAATGGGTAGCGGGAGCACAGATACGCAGTATTTT. Translation: CASSSPMGSGSTDTQYF.

The sample holds a few counts of this clonotype. The chain joins TRBV27 to TRBJ2-2, with D possibly matching TRBD1 (5 bases). Trimming pared 4 bases from V and 3 bases from J, leaving 9 bases between. Germline loops: CDR1 MNHEY, CDR2 SMNVEV (reference sequence). CDR3 length: 14 amino acids. The CDR3 region has the DNA TGTGCCAGCAGTTGGGGCTCCTACACCGGGGAGCTGTTTTTT. It translates to CASSWGSYTGELFF.

This clonotype was seen more than once but under ten times. The V and J genes are TRBV12-3 or TRBV12-4 and TRBJ2-7, with a weak D call TRBD2 (7 bases). V lost 5 bases and J 5 bases, leaving 16 bases between the germline ends. CDR3 size: 14 residues. The CDR3 here is CASSLRRGRNEQYF. DNA of the CDR3: TGTGCCAGCAGTCTCAGGCGGGGGCGGAACGAGCAGTACTTC.

This clonotype was seen a handful of times. The gene calls are TRBV6-1 and TRBJ1-4; TRBD1 might be the D (5 bases). This CDR3 is built from 15 residues. Trimming left V 2 bases short and J 5 bases short, with 12 bases between. Germline CDR1 reads MNHNS; CDR2 reads SASEGT. For the CDR3, the DNA is TGTGCCAGCAGTGAAAGGGGCTTTACGAATGAAAAACTGTTTTTT. Encoded protein: CASSERGFTNEKLFF.

This clonotype was seen a few times. This chain links TRBV6-1 with TRBJ1-1, with D perhaps TRBD1 (6 bases). The germline V and J ends were trimmed by 1 base and 4 bases, with 7 bases remaining between them. The CDR3 runs 13 residues. Germline V lookup: CDR1 MNHNS, CDR2 SASEGT. The CDR3 protein is CASSEGGGTEAFF. The CDR3, as DNA: TGTGCCAGCAGTGAAGGAGGGGGCACTGAAGCTTTCTTT.

The V gene is TRBV7-9, the J gene TRBJ2-5, with 10 bases aligning to TRBD1. This CDR3 contains 16 residues. CDR1 is SEHNR, CDR2 FQNEAQ, per germline (reference sequence). V lost 3 bases, J lost 5 bases, and 9 bases stayed unmatched. The CDR3 DNA sequence: TGTGCCAGCAGCTTGTCGACAGGGGGCTTTTGGGAGACCCAGTACTTC. Its protein is CASSLSTGGFWETQYF.

The CDR3 coding sequence is TGTGCCAGCAGCCGGGACCGGGACAGAGCCTCTGGGGCCAACGTCCTGACTTTC. Its translation: CASSRDRDRASGANVLTF. The genes are TRBV21-1 and TRBJ2-6; the table gives TRBD1 as D, unverified against the DNA. TRBV21-1 is recorded as a pseudogene. This CDR3 contains 18 residues.